This TCR beta chain emerged from a study of monozygotic twins with inflammatory bowel disease. The CDR3 is made up of 14 amino acids. Germline CDR1 is DFQATT and CDR2 is SNEGSKA (reference sequence). About this clonotype: Antigen unknown.

Points from the study as a whole: Against healthy co-twins, IBD patients had lower TCRbeta diversity (measured by inverse Simpson).

TCRdb derives one entry per CDR3 protein from the 5' RACE reads, leaving out DNA. The sample totals some 300,000 distinct CDR3 sequences; its top ten clones hold about 5%. Sequencing was done on a sample of blood. The chain employs TRBV20-1 and TRBJ2-7. The origin of this receptor is a human donor with ulcerative colitis or Crohn's disease, or a healthy co-twin of an affected twin (not recorded which). The CDR3: CSASSTHVSYEQYF.